This TCR beta chain derives from a study of T cell responses to AZD1222 COVID-19 vaccine. Pooling was applied to second doses at about 4 or about 12 weeks. Method: immunoSEQ multiplex PCR; TCRdb's copy keeps in-frame clones and lacks some. The repertoire holds roughly 120,000 clones, around 93% seen once, with approximately 7.9% in the top ten. Germline values: CDR1 LNHDA, CDR2 SQIVND (reference sequence). The J segment lost 5 bases and the V segment lost 5 bases, leaving 7 bases of the junction unmatched. This CDR3 is built from 15 residues. The input for sequencing was peripheral blood, taken 28 days after the second AZD1222 dose. This clonotype was sampled from an adult who received the AZD1222 COVID-19 vaccine. The chain employs TRBV19 and TRBJ1-5; 9 bases are shared with TRBD1. CDR3 amino acids: CASSDQYRGHQPQHF. The CDR3 nucleotides are TGTGCCAGTAGTGACCAATACAGGGGGCATCAGCCCCAGCATTTT.